This T cell receptor beta chain stems from a study of cytomegalovirus exposure and HLA in healthy donors. The study, taken as a whole, reports: The listing of 150 or so TCR beta chains classed them as cytomegalovirus-associated. Later analysis suggested links between common viral pathogens and several top significant clusters. Indistinguishable V segments such as TRBV6-2 and TRBV6-3 were excluded. As was reported, the HLA-A and HLA-B alleles of most subjects were accurately predicted from TCR beta sequences.

With 1 base clipped from V and 4 bases from J, the junction kept 8 bases outside the gene matches. The germline CDR1 and CDR2 sequences are SQVTM and ANQGSEA. The CDR3 has 15 amino acids. Of note for this clone: Its antigen is unknown.

The study ran its PCR with 60 Vbeta and 13 Jbeta primers. Here immunoSEQ multiplex PCR was the method, and the copy in TCRdb shows in-frame clones only, minus some. The sample records more than 250,000 clones, about 90% being singletons. The clonotype was recovered from a woman aged 18 to 35 in good health and CMV-seronegative. Material: PBMCs. The V and J genes are TRBV29-1 and TRBJ2-7; 9 nucleotides match TRBD1. The CDR3 region is CSVEVGDRAKYEQYF. The DNA of the CDR3 is TGCAGCGTTGAAGTCGGGGACAGGGCTAAATACGAGCAGTACTTC.